These 10 T cell receptor beta chains were all obtained from the same sample, sequenced in a study of vaccination and CD4 T cells after COVID-19. Sequence data for DNA of cultured CD4+ T cells were generated by the Oncomine TCR Beta short-read assay. TCRdb redid the calling of the PCR reads with MiXCR, one entry per CDR3 protein. This sample has 13,000 or so distinct CDR3 sequences, with about four fifths found just once. Indicated treatment: roughly 11-day PBMC culture with coronavirus spike peptide pools or control peptides (ViraFEST assay). The antigens of these receptors remain unknown. Material: CD4+ T cells from blood, cultured in vitro. The receptors originated from a human donor who had recovered from COVID-19.

The chain employs TRBV6-2 or TRBV6-3 and TRBJ1-5; a possible D gene is TRBD1 (5 bases). This CDR3 spans 16 amino acids. V was pared by 2 bases and J by 9 bases, with 20 bases between. Germline values: CDR1 MNHEY, CDR2 SVGEGT. The CDR3 DNA sequence: TGTGCCAGCAGTTACCGGCCCGGGGCAGCCTTTGGGCCCCAGCATTTT. This gives the protein CASSYRPGAAFGPQHF.

This clonotype ranks as medium-sized (0.01 to 0.1%). CDR3 protein: CAWVTGTEAFF. CDR3 coding DNA: TGTGCCTGGGTCACAGGCACTGAAGCTTTCTTT. The chain carries TRBV30 and TRBJ1-1, with D tentatively TRBD1 (5 bases). The V end was cut by 5 bases, the J end by 4 bases, with 8 bases between. The germline CDR1 and CDR2 sequences are GTSNPN and SVGIG (reference sequence). The CDR3 is made up of 11 amino acids.

The CDR3 protein is CRGTGSSYNEQFF. The CDR3 nucleotides read TGCAGGGGGACAGGGAGCTCCTACAATGAGCAGTTCTTC. The chain has TRBV20-1 and TRBJ2-1; 9 bases fit TRBD1. Germline assignment: CDR1 DFQATT and CDR2 SNEGSKA (reference sequence). The CDR3 has 13 residues.

This chain connects TRBV19 to TRBJ1-5; possible D gene TRBD1, 5 bases. V lost 0 bases and J lost 1, with 10 bases in between. The CDR3 has 16 amino acids. Germline loops: CDR1 LNHDA, CDR2 SQIVND (reference sequence). The CDR3 sequence: CASSIDLAGSNQPQHF. The CDR3 DNA sequence: TGTGCCAGTAGTATAGATCTAGCAGGGAGCAATCAGCCCCAGCATTTT.

The rearrangement uses TRBV6-2 or TRBV6-3 and TRBJ1-3; TRBD1 might be the D (5 bases). This CDR3 spans 15 amino acids. With 8 bases removed from V and 0 bases from J, the gap between germline ends came to 14 bases. The germline V gene encodes CDR1 MNHEY and CDR2 SVGEGT. The CDR3 loop reads CASSRQGNSGNTIYF. The CDR3 nucleotides read TGTGCCAGCTCCCGTCAGGGAAACTCTGGAAACACCATATATTTT.

The chain is built from TRBV2 and TRBJ1-1; perhaps TRBD1 as D (5 bases). The germline V gene has CDR1 SNHLY and CDR2 FYNNEI. The CDR3 sequence is 14 residues long. The germline V and J ends were trimmed by 3 bases and 6 bases, with 14 bases remaining between them. This CDR3 is CASSDWLLGAEAFF. The CDR3 DNA reads TGTGCCAGCAGTGATTGGCTTCTGGGGGCTGAAGCTTTCTTT.

The V call is TRBV7-9, the J call TRBJ2-7; the match to TRBD1 covers 7 bases. CDR1 is SEHNR, CDR2 FQNEAQ, per germline (reference sequence). J gave up 3 bases and V 5 bases, and 7 bases lay outside the gene matches. The CDR3 covers 14 residues. The CDR3 here is CASSRGQPSYEQYF. In DNA form, the CDR3 reads TGTGCCAGCAGCCGGGGACAGCCGAGCTACGAGCAGTACTTC.

V is TRBV11-2 and J is TRBJ2-5; D ambiguous. Germline-derived CDR1 and CDR2 are SGHAT and FQNNGV. The length of the CDR3 is 11 residues. The V end was cut by 5 bases, the J end by 8 bases, with 9 bases between. The CDR3 protein is CASSMTETQYF. The CDR3 bases are TGTGCCAGCAGCATGACCGAAACCCAGTACTTC.

The chain employs TRBV29-1 and TRBJ1-5; D remains ambiguous. Germline V gene data show CDR1 as SQVTM and CDR2 as ANQGSEA. CDR3 size: 13 residues. V lost 4 bases, J lost 7 bases, and 14 bases lay in between. As DNA, the CDR3 is TGCAGCGTTGCGAAGGCCCCCGGGCAGCCCCAGCATTTT. Its protein is CSVAKAPGQPQHF.

V usage is TRBV7-2 and J usage is TRBJ2-7; no definite D call. CDR1 is SGHTA and CDR2 is FQGNSA in the germline V gene. Trimming left V 2 bases short and J 4 bases short, with 15 bases between. This CDR3 has 15 residues. CDR3 nucleotides: TGTGCCAGCAGCTTAAGCCAGTCCGCCTTGTACGAGCAGTACTTC. It yields the protein CASSLSQSALYEQYF.